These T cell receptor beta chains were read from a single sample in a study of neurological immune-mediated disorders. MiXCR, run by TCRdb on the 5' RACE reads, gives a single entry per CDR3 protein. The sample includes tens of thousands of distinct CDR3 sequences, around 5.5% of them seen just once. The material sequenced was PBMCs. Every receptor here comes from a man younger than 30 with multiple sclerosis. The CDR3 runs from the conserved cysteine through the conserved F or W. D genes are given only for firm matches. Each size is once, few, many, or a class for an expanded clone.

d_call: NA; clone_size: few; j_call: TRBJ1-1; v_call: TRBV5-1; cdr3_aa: CASSLKRGTEAFF; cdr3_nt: TGCGCCAGCAGCTTGAAAAGGGGTACTGAAGCTTTCTTT
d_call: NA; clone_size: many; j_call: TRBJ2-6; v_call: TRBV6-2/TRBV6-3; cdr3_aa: CASSYTGGANVLTF; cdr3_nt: TGTGCCAGCAGTTACACAGGGGGGGCCAACGTCCTGACTTTC
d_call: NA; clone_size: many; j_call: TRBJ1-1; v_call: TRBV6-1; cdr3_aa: CASSGGTKAFF; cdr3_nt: TGTGCCAGCAGTGGAGGGACGAAAGCTTTCTTT
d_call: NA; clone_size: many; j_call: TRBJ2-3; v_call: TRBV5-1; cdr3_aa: CASSTLTGTDTQYF; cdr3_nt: TGCGCCAGCAGCACACTTACGGGCACAGATACGCAGTATTTT
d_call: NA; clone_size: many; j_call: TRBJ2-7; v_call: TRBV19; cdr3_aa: CASSPGLNYEQYF; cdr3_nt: TGTGCCAGTAGTCCGGGACTCAACTACGAGCAGTACTTC
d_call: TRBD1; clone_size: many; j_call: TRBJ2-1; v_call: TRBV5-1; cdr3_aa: CASSLGQGINEQFF; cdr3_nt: TGCGCCAGCAGCTTGGGACAGGGAATCAATGAGCAGTTCTTC
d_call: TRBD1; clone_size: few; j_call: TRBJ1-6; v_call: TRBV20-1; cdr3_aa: CSARGTGGNSPLNF; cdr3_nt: TGCAGTGCTAGAGGCACAGGGGGGAATTCACCCCTCAACTTT
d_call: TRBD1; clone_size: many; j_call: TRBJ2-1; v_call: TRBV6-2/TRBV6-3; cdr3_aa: CASSWTGTENNEQFF; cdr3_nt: TGTGCCAGCAGTTGGACAGGGACAGAGAACAATGAGCAGTTCTTC
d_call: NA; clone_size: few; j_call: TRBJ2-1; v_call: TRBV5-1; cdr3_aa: CASSLGKNNEQFF; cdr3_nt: TGCGCCAGCAGCTTGGGTAAAAACAATGAGCAGTTCTTC
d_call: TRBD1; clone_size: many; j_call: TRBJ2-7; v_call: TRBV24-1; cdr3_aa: CATGTGGGEQYF; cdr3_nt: TGTGCCACCGGGACAGGGGGTGGCGAGCAGTACTTC
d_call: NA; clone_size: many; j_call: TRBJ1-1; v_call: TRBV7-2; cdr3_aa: CASSPGPASTEAFF; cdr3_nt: TGTGCCAGCAGCCCGGGACCTGCGAGCACTGAAGCTTTCTTT
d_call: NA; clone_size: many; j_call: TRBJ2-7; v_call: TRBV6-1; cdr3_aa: CASSNSYEQYF; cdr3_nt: TGTGCCAGCAGTAACAGCTACGAGCAGTACTTC
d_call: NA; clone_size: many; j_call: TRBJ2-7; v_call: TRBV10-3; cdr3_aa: CAISVAGPYEQYF; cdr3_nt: TGTGCCATCAGTGTGGCGGGGCCATACGAGCAGTACTTC
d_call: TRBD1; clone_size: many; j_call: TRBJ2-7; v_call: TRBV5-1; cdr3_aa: CASSLQGAYEQYF; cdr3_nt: TGCGCCAGCAGCTTACAGGGGGCCTACGAGCAGTACTTC
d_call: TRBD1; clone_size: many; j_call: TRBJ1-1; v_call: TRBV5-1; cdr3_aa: CASSSQGTEAFF; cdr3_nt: TGCGCCAGCAGCTCACAGGGGACTGAAGCTTTCTTT
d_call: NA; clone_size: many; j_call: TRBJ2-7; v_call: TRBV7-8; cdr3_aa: CASSPPSREQYF; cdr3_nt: TGTGCCAGCAGCCCGCCAAGCCGGGAGCAGTACTTC
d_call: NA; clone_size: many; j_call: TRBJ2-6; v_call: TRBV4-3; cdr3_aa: CASSQELYQGRKGANVLTF; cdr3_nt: TGCGCCAGCAGCCAGGAGCTTTACCAGGGGAGGAAGGGGGCCAACGTCCTGACTTTC
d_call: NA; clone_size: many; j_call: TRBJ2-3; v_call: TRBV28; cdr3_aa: CASITGGGNTDTQYF; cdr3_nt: TGTGCCAGCATCACCGGAGGGGGCAATACAGATACGCAGTATTTT
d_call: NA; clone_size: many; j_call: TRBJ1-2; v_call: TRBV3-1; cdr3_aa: CASSQGEYGYTF; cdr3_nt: TGTGCCAGCAGCCAAGGAGAGTATGGCTACACCTTC
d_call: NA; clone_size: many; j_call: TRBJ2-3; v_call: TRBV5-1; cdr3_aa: CASSLALGGRTDTQYF; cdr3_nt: TGCGCCAGCAGCTTGGCCTTGGGGGGTCGTACAGATACGCAGTATTTT
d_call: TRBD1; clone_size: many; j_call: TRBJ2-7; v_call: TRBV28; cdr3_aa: CASSFRDRAAYEQYF; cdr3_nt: TGTGCCAGCAGTTTCCGGGACAGGGCGGCCTACGAGCAGTACTTC
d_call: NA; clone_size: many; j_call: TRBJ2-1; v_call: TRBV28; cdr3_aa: CASSLLTASSYNEQFF; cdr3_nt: TGTGCCAGCAGTTTATTAACAGCGAGCTCCTACAATGAGCAGTTCTTC
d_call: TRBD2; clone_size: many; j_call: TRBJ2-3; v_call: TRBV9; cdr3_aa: CASSAGLAGGSYTDTQYF; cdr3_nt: TGTGCCAGCAGCGCGGGACTAGCGGGAGGGTCCTACACAGATACGCAGTATTTT